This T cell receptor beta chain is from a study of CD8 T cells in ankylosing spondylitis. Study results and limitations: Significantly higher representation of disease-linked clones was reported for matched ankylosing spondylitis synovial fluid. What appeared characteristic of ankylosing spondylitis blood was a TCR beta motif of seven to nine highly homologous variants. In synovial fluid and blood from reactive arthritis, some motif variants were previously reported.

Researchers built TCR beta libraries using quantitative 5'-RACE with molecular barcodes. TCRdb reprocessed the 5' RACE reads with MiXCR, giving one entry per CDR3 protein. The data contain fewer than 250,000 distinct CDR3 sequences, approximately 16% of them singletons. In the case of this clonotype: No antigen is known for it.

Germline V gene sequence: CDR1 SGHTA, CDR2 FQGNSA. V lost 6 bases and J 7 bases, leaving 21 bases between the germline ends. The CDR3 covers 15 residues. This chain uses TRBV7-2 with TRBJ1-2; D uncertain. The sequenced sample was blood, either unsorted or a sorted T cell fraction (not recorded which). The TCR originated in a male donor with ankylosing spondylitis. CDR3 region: CASRLVGDWVGGYTF. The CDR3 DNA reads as TGTGCCAGCAGACTAGTCGGAGATTGGGTTGGTGGCTACACCTTC.